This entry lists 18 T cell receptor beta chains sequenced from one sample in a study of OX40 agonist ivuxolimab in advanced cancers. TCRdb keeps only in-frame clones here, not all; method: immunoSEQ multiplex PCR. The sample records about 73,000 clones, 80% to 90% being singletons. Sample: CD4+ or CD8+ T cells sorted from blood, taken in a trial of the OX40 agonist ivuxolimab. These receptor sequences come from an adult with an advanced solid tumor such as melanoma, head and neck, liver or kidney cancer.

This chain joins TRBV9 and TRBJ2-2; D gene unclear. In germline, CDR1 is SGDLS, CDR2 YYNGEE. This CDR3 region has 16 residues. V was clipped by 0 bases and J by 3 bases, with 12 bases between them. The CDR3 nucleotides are TGTGCCAGCAGCGTAGGGCCGTTAGGGTACACCGGGGAGCTGTTTTTT. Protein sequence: CASSVGPLGYTGELFF. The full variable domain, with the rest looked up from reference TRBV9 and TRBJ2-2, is DSGVTQTPKHLITATGQRVTLRCSPRSGDLSVYWYQQSLDQGLQFLIQYYNGEERAKGNILERFSAQQFPDLHSELNLSSLELGDSALYFCASSVGPLGYTGELFFGEGSRLTVL.

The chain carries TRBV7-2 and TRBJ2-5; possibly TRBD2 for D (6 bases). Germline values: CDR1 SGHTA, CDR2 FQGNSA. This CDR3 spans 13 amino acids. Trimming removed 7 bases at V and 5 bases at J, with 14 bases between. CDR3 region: CASTRASEETQYF. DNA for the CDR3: TGTGCCAGCACCAGGGCTAGCGAGGAGACCCAGTACTTC. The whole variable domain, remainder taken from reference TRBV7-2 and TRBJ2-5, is GAGVSQSPSNKVTEKGKDVELRCDPISGHTALYWYRQSLGQGLEFLIYFQGNSAPDKSGLPSDRFSAERTGGSVSTLTIQRTQQEDSAVYLCASTRASEETQYFGPGTRLLVL.

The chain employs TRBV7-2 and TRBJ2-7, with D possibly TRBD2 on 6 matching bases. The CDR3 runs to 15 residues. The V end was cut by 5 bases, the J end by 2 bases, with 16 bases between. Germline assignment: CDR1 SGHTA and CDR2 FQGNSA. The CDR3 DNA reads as TGTGCCAGCAGCCCACAGTGGGGGGTCACCTACGAGCAGTACTTC. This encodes CASSPQWGVTYEQYF. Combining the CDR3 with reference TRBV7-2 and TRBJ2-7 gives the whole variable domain GAGVSQSPSNKVTEKGKDVELRCDPISGHTALYWYRQSLGQGLEFLIYFQGNSAPDKSGLPSDRFSAERTGGSVSTLTIQRTQQEDSAVYLCASSPQWGVTYEQYFGPGTRLTVT.

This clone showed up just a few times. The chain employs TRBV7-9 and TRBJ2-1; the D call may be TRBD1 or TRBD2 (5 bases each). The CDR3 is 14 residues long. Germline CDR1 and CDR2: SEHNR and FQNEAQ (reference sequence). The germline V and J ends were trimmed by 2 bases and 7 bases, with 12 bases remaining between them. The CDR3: CASSLTQGENEQFF. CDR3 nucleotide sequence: TGTGCCAGCAGCTTAACGCAGGGAGAGAATGAGCAGTTCTTC.

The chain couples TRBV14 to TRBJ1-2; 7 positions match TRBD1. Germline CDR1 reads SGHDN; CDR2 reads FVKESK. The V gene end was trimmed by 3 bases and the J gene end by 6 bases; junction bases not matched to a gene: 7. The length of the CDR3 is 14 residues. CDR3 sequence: CASSQMRQGNGYTF. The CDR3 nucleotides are TGTGCCAGCAGCCAGATGAGACAGGGAAATGGCTACACCTTC.

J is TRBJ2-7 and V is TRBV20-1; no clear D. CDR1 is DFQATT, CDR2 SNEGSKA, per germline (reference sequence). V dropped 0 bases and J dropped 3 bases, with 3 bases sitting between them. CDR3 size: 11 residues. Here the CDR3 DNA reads TGCAGTGCTAGAGAGGTCTACGAGCAGTACTTC. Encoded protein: CSAREVYEQYF.

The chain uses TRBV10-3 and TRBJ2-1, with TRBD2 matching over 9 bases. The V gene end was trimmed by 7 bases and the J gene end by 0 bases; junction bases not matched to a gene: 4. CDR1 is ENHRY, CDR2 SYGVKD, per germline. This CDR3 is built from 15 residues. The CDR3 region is CAITVSGSSYNEQFF. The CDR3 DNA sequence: TGTGCCATCACCGTTAGCGGGAGCTCCTACAATGAGCAGTTCTTC.

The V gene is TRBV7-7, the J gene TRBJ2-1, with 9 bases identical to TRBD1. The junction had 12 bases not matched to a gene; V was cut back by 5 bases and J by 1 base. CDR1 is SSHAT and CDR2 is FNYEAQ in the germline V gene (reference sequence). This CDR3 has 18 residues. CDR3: CASSPLGQGPFSYNEQFF. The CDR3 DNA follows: TGTGCCAGCAGCCCCCTCGGACAGGGGCCCTTTTCCTACAATGAGCAGTTCTTC.

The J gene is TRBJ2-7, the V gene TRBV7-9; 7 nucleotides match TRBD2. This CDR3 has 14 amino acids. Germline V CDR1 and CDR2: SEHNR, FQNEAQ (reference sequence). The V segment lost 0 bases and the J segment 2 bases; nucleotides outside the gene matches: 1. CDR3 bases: TGTGCCAGCAGCTTAGCGGGAGGGCCCTACGAGCAGTACTTC. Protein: CASSLAGGPYEQYF.

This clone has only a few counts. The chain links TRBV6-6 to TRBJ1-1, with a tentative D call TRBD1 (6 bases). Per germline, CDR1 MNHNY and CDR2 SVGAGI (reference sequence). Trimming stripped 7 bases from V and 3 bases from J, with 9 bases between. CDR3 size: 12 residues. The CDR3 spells CASKSGDTEAFF. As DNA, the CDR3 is TGTGCCAGCAAATCAGGGGACACTGAAGCTTTCTTT.

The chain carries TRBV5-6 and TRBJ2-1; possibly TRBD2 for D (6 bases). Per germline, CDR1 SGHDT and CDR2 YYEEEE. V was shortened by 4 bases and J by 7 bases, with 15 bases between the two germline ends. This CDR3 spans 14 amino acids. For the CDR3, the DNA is TGTGCCAGCAGCCAGGCCCCCCGGGAGAATGAGCAGTTCTTC. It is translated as CASSQAPRENEQFF. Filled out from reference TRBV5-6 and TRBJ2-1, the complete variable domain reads DAGVTQSPTHLIKTRGQQVTLRCSPKSGHDTVSWYQQALGQGPQFIFQYYEEEERQRGNFPDRFSGHQFPNYSSELNVNALLLGDSALYLCASSQAPRENEQFFGPGTRLTVL.

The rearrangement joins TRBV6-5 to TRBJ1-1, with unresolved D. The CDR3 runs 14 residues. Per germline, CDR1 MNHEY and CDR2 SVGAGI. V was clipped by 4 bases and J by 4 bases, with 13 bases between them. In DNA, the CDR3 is TGTGCCAGCAGTTCTGCCCAATGGGGCACTGAAGCTTTCTTT. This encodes CASSSAQWGTEAFF.

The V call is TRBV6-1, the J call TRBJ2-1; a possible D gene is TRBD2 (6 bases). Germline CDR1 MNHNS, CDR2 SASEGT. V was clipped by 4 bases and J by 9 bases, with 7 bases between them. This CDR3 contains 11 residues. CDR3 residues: CASSGGGEQFF. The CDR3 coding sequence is TGTGCCAGCAGTGGGGGAGGTGAGCAGTTCTTC.

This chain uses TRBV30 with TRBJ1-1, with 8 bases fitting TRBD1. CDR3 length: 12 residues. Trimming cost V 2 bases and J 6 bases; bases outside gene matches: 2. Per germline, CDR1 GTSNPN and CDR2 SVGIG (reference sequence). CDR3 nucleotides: TGTGCCTGGAGTCCGACAGGGGCTGAAGCTTTCTTT. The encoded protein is CAWSPTGAEAFF.

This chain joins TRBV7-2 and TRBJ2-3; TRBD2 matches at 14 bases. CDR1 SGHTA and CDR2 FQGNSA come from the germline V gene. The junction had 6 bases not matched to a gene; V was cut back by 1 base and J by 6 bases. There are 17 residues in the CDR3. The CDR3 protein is CASSLVGLAGVGDTQYF. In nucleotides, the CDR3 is TGTGCCAGCAGCTTAGTGGGACTAGCGGGAGTCGGGGATACGCAGTATTTT.

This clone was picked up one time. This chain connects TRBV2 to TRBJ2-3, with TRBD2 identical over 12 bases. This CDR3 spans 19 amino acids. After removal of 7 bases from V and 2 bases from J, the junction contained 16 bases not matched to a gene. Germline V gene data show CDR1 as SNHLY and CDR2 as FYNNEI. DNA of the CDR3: TGTGCCAGCAACGGGGCGGCTAGCGGGGGGGCCGTATTCACAGATACGCAGTATTTT. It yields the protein CASNGAASGGAVFTDTQYF.

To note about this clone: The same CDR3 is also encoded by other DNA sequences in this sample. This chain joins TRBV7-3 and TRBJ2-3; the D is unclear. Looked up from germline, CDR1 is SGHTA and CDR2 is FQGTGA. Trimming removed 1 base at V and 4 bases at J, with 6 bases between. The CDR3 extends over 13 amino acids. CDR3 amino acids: CASSLRGADTQYF. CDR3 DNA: TGTGCCAGCAGCTTAAGGGGTGCAGATACGCAGTATTTT.

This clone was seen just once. CDR3 protein: CASSPTAGPSYEQYF. In DNA form, the CDR3 reads TGTGCCAGCTCACCAACGGCAGGGCCGTCCTACGAGCAGTACTTC. This chain links TRBV18 with TRBJ2-7, with D possibly being TRBD1 (5 bases). V lost 2 bases, J lost 1 base, and 12 bases lay in between. CDR1 is KGHSH and CDR2 is LQKENI in the germline V gene. This CDR3 contains 15 residues.